The present T cell receptor (beta chain) was sequenced within a study of OX40 agonist ivuxolimab in advanced cancers. General study findings and limits: Dose levels from 0.1 to 3.0 mg/kg saw CD4+ and CD8+ blood T cells expand clonally by week 6. Fewer expanded clones were found on average in CD4+ than in CD8+ T cells. Among the least clonally expanded were partial responders at 0.1-3.0 mg/kg.

The V end lost 3 bases, the J end lost 5 bases, and 19 bases lay between the germline ends. The CDR3 sequence is 16 residues long. Germline loops: CDR1 MNHNS, CDR2 SASEGT. About this clone: Its antigen is unknown.

The table came from immunoSEQ multiplex PCR; TCRdb's copy has only in-frame clones and leaves some out. The data contain about 62,000 clones, over 75% of them singletons. Patients were ruled out by autoimmune disease history or systemic immunosuppression. Sequenced here: CD4+ or CD8+ T cells sorted from blood, sampled in a trial of the OX40 agonist ivuxolimab. The rearrangement uses TRBV6-1 and TRBJ1-2, with D unclear. This sequence was found in an adult with an advanced solid tumor such as melanoma, head and neck, liver or kidney cancer. CDR3 loop: CASSDVGEDLSYGYTF. The DNA of the CDR3 is TGTGCCAGCAGTGATGTTGGGGAGGACCTCTCGTATGGCTACACCTTC.